A selection of T cell receptor beta chains follows, all from one sample in a study of post-analysis software for immune sequencing data. Each CDR3 protein gets one entry after TCRdb re-called the PCR reads with MiXCR. The sample lists about 160,000 distinct CDR3 sequences, 35% to 40% occurring once. The sample was blood, taken after autologous hematopoietic stem cell transplantation. The receptor source for this set is a girl between 5 and 17 years old with multiple sclerosis. The CDR3 runs from the conserved cysteine through the conserved F or W. Fields, in order: D gene, J gene, clone size, V gene, CDR3 protein, CDR3 DNA. The D gene is left open where the match is weak. Expanded clones are given a class, and other clones once, few, many or no size at all.

TRBD2,TRBJ2-1,few,TRBV7-2,CASSLASGGSPYNEQFF,TGTGCCAGCAGCTTAGCGTCCGGCGGGAGCCCCTACAATGAGCAGTTCTTC
TRBD2,TRBJ2-3,few,TRBV12-3/TRBV12-4,CASSPTSGSTDTQYF,TGTGCCAGCAGCCCTACTAGCGGGTCCACAGATACGCAGTATTTT
-,TRBJ2-3,-,TRBV4-3,CASSQRLTVDTQYF,TGCGCCAGCAGCCAAAGACTCACCGTTGATACGCAGTATTTT
TRBD1,TRBJ2-1,few,TRBV7-8,CASSFRQGLNSSYNEQFF,TGTGCCAGCAGTTTCCGACAGGGGCTTAATTCCTCCTACAATGAGCAGTTCTTC
TRBD1,TRBJ2-5,-,TRBV20-1,CSARGTGGGALKTQYF,TGCAGTGCTAGGGGGACAGGAGGTGGTGCCCTGAAGACCCAGTACTTC
TRBD1,TRBJ2-1,-,TRBV7-6,CASSIGTGGAYNEQFF,TGTGCCAGCAGCATCGGGACAGGGGGCGCTTACAATGAGCAGTTCTTC
-,TRBJ2-7,many,TRBV20-1,CSARDRQGNYEQYF,TGCAGTGCTAGAGATCGGCAGGGCAACTACGAGCAGTACTTC
-,TRBJ1-6,-,TRBV28,CASSLGSSYNSPLHF,TGTGCCAGCAGTTTGGGGAGCTCCTATAATTCACCCCTCCACTTT
TRBD2,TRBJ2-7,few,TRBV7-9,CASSESSGTIYEQYF,TGTGCCAGCAGCGAATCTAGCGGGACGATCTACGAGCAGTACTTC
-,TRBJ1-6,-,TRBV4-1,CASRAPFTDYNSPLHF,TGCGCCAGCAGGGCACCCTTCACCGATTATAATTCACCCCTCCACTTT
TRBD1,TRBJ2-2,-,TRBV12-5,CASGLGQGAVVGGELFF,TGTGCTAGTGGTTTGGGACAGGGGGCGGTCGTCGGCGGGGAGCTGTTTTTT
TRBD1,TRBJ2-3,few,TRBV4-1,CASSPGDRVVTDTQYF,TGCGCCAGCAGCCCCGGGGACAGGGTGGTGACAGATACGCAGTATTTT
TRBD2,TRBJ2-3,few,TRBV20-1,CSAMVLAGDHAGADTQYF,TGCAGTGCAATGGTACTAGCCGGAGACCACGCGGGGGCAGATACGCAGTATTTT
-,TRBJ2-6,-,TRBV7-9,CASSLMRQGDLSGANVLTF,TGTGCCAGCAGCTTAATGAGGCAGGGAGACCTCTCTGGGGCCAACGTCCTGACTTTC
-,TRBJ2-2,-,TRBV2,CASSRSRVYTGELFF,TGTGCCAGCAGCAGAAGTAGGGTGTACACCGGGGAGCTGTTTTTT
-,TRBJ1-2,-,TRBV5-1,CASSLSRGGTYGNGYTF,TGCGCCAGCAGCTTGTCTCGCGGGGGGACTTATGGGAATGGCTACACCTTC
-,TRBJ2-3,few,TRBV4-3,CASSIRVESTDTQYF,TGCGCCAGCAGCATTCGAGTGGAGAGCACAGATACGCAGTATTTT
-,TRBJ2-7,-,TRBV10-3,CATRDVSSYEQYF,TGTGCCACTAGGGACGTAAGCTCCTACGAGCAGTACTTC
-,TRBJ2-1,-,TRBV6-2/TRBV6-3,CASSYFLGRKSDNEQFF,TGTGCCAGCAGTTACTTTCTCGGCCGAAAAAGCGACAATGAGCAGTTCTTC
-,TRBJ2-1,few,TRBV6-2/TRBV6-3,CASSWGESSYNEQFF,TGTGCCAGCAGTTGGGGGGAGAGCTCCTATAATGAGCAGTTCTTC
TRBD2,TRBJ2-4,few,TRBV5-1,CASSSSSGSYNIQYF,TGCGCCAGCAGCTCGTCTAGCGGGAGTTACAACATTCAGTACTTC